This T cell receptor beta chain was observed in a study of OX40 agonist ivuxolimab in advanced cancers. The V end was cut by 4 bases, the J end by 13 bases, with 12 bases between. Germline loops: CDR1 SNHLY, CDR2 FYNNEI. The CDR3 spans 11 residues. Profiled with immunoSEQ multiplex PCR; TCRdb holds only in-frame clones, not every one. The sample shows 72,000 or so clones, 80% to 85% of them seen only once. Material: CD4+ or CD8+ T cells sorted from blood, obtained in a trial of the OX40 agonist ivuxolimab. The chain recombines TRBV2 with TRBJ2-3; D may be TRBD1 (6 bases). The sequence was obtained from an adult with an advanced solid tumor such as melanoma, head and neck, liver or kidney cancer. The DNA for the CDR3 is TGTGCCAGCAGTGCCGGGACAAAGGAGTATTTT. It is translated as CASSAGTKEYF. The full variable domain, completed using reference TRBV2 and TRBJ2-3, is EPEVTQTPSHQVTQMGQEVILRCVPISNHLYFYWYRQILGQKVEFLVSFYNNEISEKSEIFDDQFSVERPDGSNFTLKIRSTKLEDSAMYFCASSAGTKEYFGPGTRLTVL.